The 29 T cell receptor beta chains reported below all come from one sample, sequenced in a study of T-cell reconstitution after alpha-beta-depleted transplantation in children. The authors prepared the TCRbeta library with unique molecular identifiers. TCRdb fed the PCR reads into MiXCR, producing one record per CDR3 protein. The sample holds fewer than 400,000 distinct CDR3 sequences, more than 20% seen once. The starting material was PBMCs, mostly from graft donor cells, obtained 180 days after TCRalphabeta/CD19-depleted stem cell transplant. These receptors originate from a male patient younger than 18 who had a stem cell transplant for acute lymphoblastic leukemia, so the T cells may come from the graft donor.

This clonotype was counted a few times. The chain joins TRBV20-1 to TRBJ2-5; D remains unclear. Trimming took 0 bases from V and 4 from J, leaving 9 bases between them. In germline, CDR1 is DFQATT, CDR2 SNEGSKA (reference sequence). This CDR3 comprises 13 residues. DNA for the CDR3: TGCAGTGCTAGAGATCCTAACCCAGAGACCCAGTACTTC. Protein sequence: CSARDPNPETQYF.

The V and J genes are TRBV7-2 and TRBJ1-5, with D perhaps matching TRBD1 (5 bases). Germline-derived CDR1 and CDR2 are SGHTA and FQGNSA. Between the trimmed V and J ends, which lost 5 bases and 10 bases, there was a span of 18 bases. CDR3 length: 14 residues. CDR3 bases: TGTGCCAGCAGCCTGGATCCAGGGAAGCATCCCCAGCATTTT. Protein: CASSLDPGKHPQHF.

Here the CDR3 reads CASTIAGGSYNEQFF. Written as DNA, the CDR3 is TGCGCCAGCACCATAGCGGGGGGCTCCTACAATGAGCAGTTCTTC. V usage is TRBV10-2 and J usage is TRBJ2-1; 10 nucleotides agree with TRBD2. The germline V gene has CDR1 WSHSY and CDR2 SAAADI. J lost 0 bases, V lost 7 bases, and 3 bases had no gene match. CDR3 length: 15 amino acids.

This clonotype was observed a handful of times. The chain uses TRBV5-1 and TRBJ2-2, with D possibly TRBD2 on 6 matching bases. V lost 4 bases and J 4 bases, leaving 20 bases between the germline ends. There are 17 residues in the CDR3. CDR1 and CDR2 (germline): SGHRS, YFSETQ. The CDR3 DNA reads as TGCGCCAGCAGCGGGGGGAAAGGACCTGCGAGCACCGGGGAGCTGTTTTTT. It encodes CASSGGKGPASTGELFF.

This clonotype was seen only a few times. The chain employs TRBV9 and TRBJ2-2, with D possibly TRBD2 on 5 matching bases. The V and J ends lost 4 bases and 6 bases respectively, with 13 bases between them. The CDR3 sequence is 14 residues long. The germline V gene encodes CDR1 SGDLS and CDR2 YYNGEE. The CDR3 here is CASSLGRTPGELFF. The DNA for the CDR3 is TGTGCCAGCAGCCTAGGCAGGACTCCCGGGGAGCTGTTTTTT. The complete variable domain, with remaining parts taken from reference TRBV9 and TRBJ2-2, reads DSGVTQTPKHLITATGQRVTLRCSPRSGDLSVYWYQQSLDQGLQFLIQYYNGEERAKGNILERFSAQQFPDLHSELNLSSLELGDSALYFCASSLGRTPGELFFGEGSRLTVL.

This clonotype was counted only a few times. The rearrangement links TRBV5-1 to TRBJ2-7, with unresolved D. V was trimmed by 4 bases and J by 2 bases, leaving 13 bases between them. The germline CDR1 and CDR2 sequences are SGHRS and YFSETQ. The CDR3 consists of 14 residues. The DNA for the CDR3 is TGCGCCAGCAGCCAGAGGAGTCGGACCTACGAGCAGTACTTC. Protein product: CASSQRSRTYEQYF.

This clonotype showed up many times. V and J are TRBV4-1 and TRBJ1-2, with D maybe TRBD1 (5 bases). Trimming took 4 bases from V and 8 from J, leaving 11 bases between them. The CDR3 is made up of 12 amino acids. Germline V lookup: CDR1 MGHRA, CDR2 YSYEKL. The CDR3 nucleotides are TGCGCCAGCAGCCTAACTGGGGCGGGCTACACCTTC. It yields the protein CASSLTGAGYTF.

This clonotype was counted at least ten times. V and J are TRBV5-6 and TRBJ1-4; D is unresolved. The V gene lost 1 base and the J gene lost 8 bases, with 6 bases spanning the gap. This CDR3 contains 12 residues. Germline lookup yields CDR1 SGHDT and CDR2 YYEEEE. Here the CDR3 DNA reads TGTGCCAGCAGCTTGAGACGGGAAAAACTGTTTTTT. This encodes CASSLRREKLFF.

The chain joins TRBV20-1 to TRBJ2-7; D not certain. Germline lookup yields CDR1 DFQATT and CDR2 SNEGSKA (reference sequence). Trimming cost V 3 bases and J 9 bases, with 12 bases left between them. There are 11 residues in the CDR3. CDR3 region: CSARARIPQYF. Written as DNA, the CDR3 is TGCAGTGCTAGGGCCCGGATTCCGCAGTACTTC.

The gene calls are TRBV5-1 and TRBJ2-2; TRBD1 aligns across 8 bases. Trimming removed 0 bases from V and 8 bases from J; junction bases left unmatched: 6. The CDR3 runs to 15 residues. Germline CDR1 reads SGHRS; CDR2 reads YFSETQ. CDR3 sequence reads: CASSLGQGIFGELFF. CDR3 DNA: TGCGCCAGCAGCTTGGGACAGGGGATTTTTGGGGAGCTGTTTTTT.

This chain links TRBV29-1 with TRBJ1-2, with 7 bases fitting TRBD1. This CDR3 comprises 12 residues. V trimming: 6 bases; J trimming: 7 bases; junction bases outside the gene matches: 8. The germline V gene has CDR1 SQVTM and CDR2 ANQGSEA. CDR3 sequence: CSVLTGSGGYTF. CDR3 nucleotides: TGCAGCGTCTTGACAGGGTCGGGTGGCTACACCTTC.

V is TRBV2 and J is TRBJ2-2, with TRBD2 identical over 7 bases. This CDR3 contains 15 residues. In germline, CDR1 is SNHLY, CDR2 FYNNEI. The ends lost 7 bases at V and 2 bases at J; junction bases unmatched: 7. CDR3 nucleotides: TGTGCCAGCAATGGTGGGAGGGAAAACACCGGGGAGCTGTTTTTT. This encodes CASNGGRENTGELFF.

This clonotype occurred a few times. The chain couples TRBV12-3 or TRBV12-4 to TRBJ2-5; D is possibly TRBD1 (6 bases). The CDR3 has 14 residues. V was pared by 3 bases and J by 11 bases, with 19 bases between. The DNA for the CDR3 is TGTGCCAGCAGTTTTTGGGGGCTCGGCCTCAATCAGTACTTC. Amino acid sequence: CASSFWGLGLNQYF.

This clonotype was seen more than once but under ten times. The genes are TRBV20-1 and TRBJ1-5; 9 bases agree with TRBD1. The CDR3 spans 15 residues. Losses at the gene ends were 0 bases for V and 2 bases for J; bases not matched to a gene: 2. CDR1 DFQATT and CDR2 SNEGSKA come from the germline V gene (reference sequence). The CDR3 here is CSARDWTGGNQPQHF. DNA for the CDR3: TGCAGTGCTAGAGACTGGACAGGGGGCAATCAGCCCCAGCATTTT.

About this clonotype: An end of the junction does not agree with germline; a read error may underlie this. This chain uses TRBV20-1 with TRBJ2-3; 8 bases align to TRBD2. CDR1 is DFQATT, CDR2 SNEGSKA, per germline (reference sequence). This CDR3 has 17 residues. CDR3 sequence reads: CCAPVGRSGRSADTQYF. CDR3 nucleotide sequence: TGCTGTGCTCCCGTGGGGAGGAGCGGGAGATCGGCAGATACGCAGTATTTT.

A remark on this clonotype: It may be a read error: a sequence one base away is much more abundant. The gene calls are TRBV12-3 or TRBV12-4 and TRBJ2-1; D is possibly TRBD2 (5 bases). The CDR3 loop spans 16 amino acids. The CDR3 DNA sequence: TGTGCCAGCAGTTTGGGTTCCTACCTTCGGGATAATGAGCAGTTGTTC. Protein sequence: CASSLGSYLRDNEQLF.

The chain links TRBV11-2 to TRBJ1-1, with 7 bases aligning to TRBD1. J was trimmed by 8 bases and V by 8 bases; bases with no gene match: 11. The CDR3 has 13 amino acids. The germline CDR1 and CDR2 sequences are SGHAT and FQNNGV. Here the CDR3 reads CASRHRGPAEAFF. The CDR3, as DNA: TGTGCCAGCCGCCACAGGGGCCCTGCCGAAGCTTTCTTT.

This clonotype was seen more than once but under ten times. This rearrangement joins TRBV10-3 to TRBJ2-3; D gene ambiguous. The V gene lost 0 bases and the J gene lost 1 base, with 8 bases spanning the gap. Germline lookup yields CDR1 ENHRY and CDR2 SYGVKD. The CDR3 runs 15 residues. CDR3 DNA: TGTGCCATCAGTGAGTCGGGCAGAGGCACAGATACGCAGTATTTT. It specifies CAISESGRGTDTQYF.

This clonotype was seen a handful of times. V usage is TRBV2 and J usage is TRBJ2-1; 14 positions agree with TRBD2. Germline loops: CDR1 SNHLY, CDR2 FYNNEI. The V and J ends lost 5 bases and 6 bases, in that order; junction bases with no gene match: 12. The CDR3 runs to 18 residues. This CDR3 is CASSSSLGLAGVFNEQFF. DNA for the CDR3: TGTGCCAGCAGTTCAAGTCTGGGACTAGCGGGAGTTTTCAATGAGCAGTTCTTC.

The chain carries TRBV10-3 and TRBJ2-1; 10 bases map to TRBD2. V was pared by 3 bases and J by 4 bases, with 0 bases of the junction left unmatched. The CDR3 is made up of 14 amino acids. From germline, CDR1 is ENHRY and CDR2 SYGVKD. In nucleotides, the CDR3 is TGTGCCATCAGTGAAGCGGGAGGGTACAATGAGCAGTTCTTC. Translating it yields CAISEAGGYNEQFF.

V gene TRBV5-1 combines with J gene TRBJ1-1; 9 bases are shared with TRBD1. CDR3 length: 14 residues. Germline V gene sequence: CDR1 SGHRS, CDR2 YFSETQ. With V trimmed by 0 bases and J by 5 bases, 2 bases remained unmatched. CDR3 loop: CASSLGTGETEAFF. The CDR3 coding sequence is TGCGCCAGCAGCTTGGGGACAGGGGAGACTGAAGCTTTCTTT.

V and J are TRBV11-2 and TRBJ2-1; tentative D call: TRBD2 (7 bases). CDR3 length: 15 residues. The V end was cut by 4 bases, the J end by 0 bases, with 10 bases between. From germline, CDR1 is SGHAT and CDR2 FQNNGV. The CDR3 here is CASSWAGASYNEQFF. The CDR3 coding sequence is TGTGCCAGCAGCTGGGCGGGGGCCTCCTACAATGAGCAGTTCTTC. Full variable domain (outside the CDR3, taken from reference TRBV11-2 and TRBJ2-1): EAGVAQSPRYKIIEKRQSVAFWCNPISGHATLYWYQQILGQGPKLLIQFQNNGVVDDSQLPKDRFSAERLKGVDSTLKIQPAKLEDSAVYLCASSWAGASYNEQFFGPGTRLTVL.

This clonotype showed up just a few times. This chain links TRBV12-3 or TRBV12-4 with TRBJ2-1; 8 bases agree with TRBD1. The CDR3 loop spans 16 amino acids. The V segment lost 5 bases and the J segment 3 bases; nucleotides outside the gene matches: 9. For the CDR3, the DNA is TGTGCCAGCAGTCACCCGGGACAGGAACTCTACAATGAGCAGTTCTTC. Its protein product is CASSHPGQELYNEQFF.

This clonotype has more than one count but fewer than ten. CDR3 protein: CASSLALAWLQGYEQYF. The CDR3 nucleotides read TGTGCCAGCAGCTTAGCTTTAGCTTGGCTACAGGGCTACGAGCAGTACTTC. The chain has TRBV7-2 and TRBJ2-7; possibly TRBD1 for D (6 bases). CDR1 SGHTA and CDR2 FQGNSA come from the germline V gene. This CDR3 is 17 amino acids long. V lost 0 bases, J lost 3 bases, and 18 bases lay in between.

The V gene is TRBV5-1, the J gene TRBJ2-7; TRBD2 matches at 8 bases. The CDR3 contains 16 residues. The germline CDR1 and CDR2 sequences are SGHRS and YFSETQ. V shed 4 bases, J shed 0 bases, and the junction held 9 bases outside the gene matches. CDR3 coding DNA: TGCGCCAGCAGCCCGCCCAAAGCGGGAGTCTCCTACGAGCAGTACTTC. The encoded protein is CASSPPKAGVSYEQYF.

This clonotype was picked up a small number of times. The chain recombines TRBV9 with TRBJ2-1, with 7 bases that match TRBD2. V was pared by 1 base and J by 0 bases, with 4 bases of the junction left unmatched. Germline V gene data show CDR1 as SGDLS and CDR2 as YYNGEE. CDR3 length equals 16 residues. CDR3 DNA: TGTGCCAGCAGCGTACTAGCGGCCAACTCCTACAATGAGCAGTTCTTC. Its translation: CASSVLAANSYNEQFF.

At least ten counts were recorded for this clonotype. The V and J genes are TRBV5-1 and TRBJ2-1, with 8 bases fitting TRBD2. Germline V gives CDR1 SGHRS, CDR2 YFSETQ. V was pared by 3 bases and J by 10 bases, with 9 bases of the junction left unmatched. CDR3 length equals 14 residues. The chain's CDR3 is CASSSGGRAREQFF. CDR3 DNA sequence: TGCGCCAGCAGCTCGGGGGGGAGGGCACGGGAGCAGTTCTTC.

The chain recombines TRBV19 with TRBJ2-1; D might be TRBD2 (5 bases). The CDR3 consists of 18 residues. CDR1 and CDR2 (germline): LNHDA, SQIVND (reference sequence). Between the trimmed V and J ends, which lost 0 bases and 0 bases, there was a span of 15 bases. CDR3 sequence: CASSIDSNPGSSYNEQFF. As DNA, the CDR3 is TGTGCCAGTAGTATAGATTCTAACCCGGGGAGCTCCTACAATGAGCAGTTCTTC.

In its sample, this clonotype was seen a few times. The chain carries TRBV7-3 and TRBJ2-1; TRBD2 aligns across 11 bases. The germline V gene encodes CDR1 SGHTA and CDR2 FQGTGA. This CDR3 contains 17 residues. The V segment lost 2 bases and the J segment 5 bases; nucleotides outside the gene matches: 8. CDR3 residues: CASSLDPPGLADNEQFF. The CDR3 DNA sequence: TGTGCCAGCAGCTTAGATCCGCCGGGACTAGCGGACAATGAGCAGTTCTTC.